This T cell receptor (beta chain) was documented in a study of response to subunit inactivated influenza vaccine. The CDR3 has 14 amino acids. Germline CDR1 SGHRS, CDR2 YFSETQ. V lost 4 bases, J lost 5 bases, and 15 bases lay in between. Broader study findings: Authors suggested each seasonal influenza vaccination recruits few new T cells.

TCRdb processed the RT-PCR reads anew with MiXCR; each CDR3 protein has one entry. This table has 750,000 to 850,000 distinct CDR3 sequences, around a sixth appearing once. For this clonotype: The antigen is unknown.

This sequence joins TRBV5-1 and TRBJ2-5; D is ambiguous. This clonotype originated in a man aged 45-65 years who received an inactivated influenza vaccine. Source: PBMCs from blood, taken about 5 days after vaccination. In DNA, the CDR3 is TGCGCCAGCAGCGGATCCGACTTTCGGGAGACCCAGTACTTC. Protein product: CASSGSDFRETQYF.